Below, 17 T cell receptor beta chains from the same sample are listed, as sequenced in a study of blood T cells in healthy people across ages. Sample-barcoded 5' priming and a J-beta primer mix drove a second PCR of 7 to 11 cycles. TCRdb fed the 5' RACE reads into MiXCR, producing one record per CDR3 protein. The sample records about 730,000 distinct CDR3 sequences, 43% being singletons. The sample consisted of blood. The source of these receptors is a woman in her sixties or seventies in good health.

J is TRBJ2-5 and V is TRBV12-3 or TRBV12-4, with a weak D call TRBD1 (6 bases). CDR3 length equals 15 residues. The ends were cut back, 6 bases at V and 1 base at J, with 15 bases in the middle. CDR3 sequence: CASRPGTPVQETQYF. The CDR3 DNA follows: TGTGCCAGCAGGCCCGGGACACCTGTCCAAGAGACCCAGTACTTC.

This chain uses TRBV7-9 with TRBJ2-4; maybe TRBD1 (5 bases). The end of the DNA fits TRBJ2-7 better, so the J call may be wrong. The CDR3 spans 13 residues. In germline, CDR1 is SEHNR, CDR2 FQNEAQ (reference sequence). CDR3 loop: CASNPAGSHEQYF. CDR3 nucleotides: TGTGCCAGCAACCCCGCAGGGTCCCACGAGCAGTACTTC.

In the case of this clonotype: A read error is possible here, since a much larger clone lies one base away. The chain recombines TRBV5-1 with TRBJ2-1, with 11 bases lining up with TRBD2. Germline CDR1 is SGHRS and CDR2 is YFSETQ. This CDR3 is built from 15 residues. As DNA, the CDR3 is TGCGCCGGCAGCGTAGCGGGGGGGTCCTACAATGAGCAGTTCTTC. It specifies CAGSVAGGSYNEQFF.

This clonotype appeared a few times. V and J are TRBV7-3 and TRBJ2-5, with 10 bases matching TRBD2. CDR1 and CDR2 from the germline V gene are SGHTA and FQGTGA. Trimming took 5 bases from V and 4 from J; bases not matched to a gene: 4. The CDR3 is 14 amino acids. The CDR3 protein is CASSPSGSSETQYF. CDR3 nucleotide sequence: TGTGCCAGCAGCCCTAGCGGGAGTTCAGAGACCCAGTACTTC.

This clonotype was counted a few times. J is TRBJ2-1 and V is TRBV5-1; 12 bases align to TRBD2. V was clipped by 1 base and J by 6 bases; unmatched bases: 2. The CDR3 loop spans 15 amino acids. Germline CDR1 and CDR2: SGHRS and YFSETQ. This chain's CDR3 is CASSLSSGGANEQFF. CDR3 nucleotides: TGCGCCAGCAGCTTGTCTAGCGGGGGGGCCAATGAGCAGTTCTTC.

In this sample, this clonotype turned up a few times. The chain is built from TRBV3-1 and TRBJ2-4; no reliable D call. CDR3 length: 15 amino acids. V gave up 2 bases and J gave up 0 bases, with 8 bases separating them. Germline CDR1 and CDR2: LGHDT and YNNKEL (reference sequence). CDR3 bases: TGTGCCAGCAGCCAATTGGGTCCAGCCAAAAACATTCAGTACTTC. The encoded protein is CASSQLGPAKNIQYF.

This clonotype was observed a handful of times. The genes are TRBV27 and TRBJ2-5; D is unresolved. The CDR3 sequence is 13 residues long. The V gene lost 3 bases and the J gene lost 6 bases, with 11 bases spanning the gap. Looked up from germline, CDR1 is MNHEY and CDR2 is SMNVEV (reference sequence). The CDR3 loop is CASSFSWGKTQYF. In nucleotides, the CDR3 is TGTGCCAGCAGTTTTTCGTGGGGAAAGACCCAGTACTTC.

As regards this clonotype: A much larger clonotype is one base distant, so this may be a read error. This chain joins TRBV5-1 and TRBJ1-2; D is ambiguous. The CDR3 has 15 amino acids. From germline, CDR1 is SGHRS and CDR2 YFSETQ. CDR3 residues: CASSPSGPSNYGYAF. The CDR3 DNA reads TGCGCCAGCAGCCCCTCGGGCCCATCTAACTATGGCTACGCCTTC.

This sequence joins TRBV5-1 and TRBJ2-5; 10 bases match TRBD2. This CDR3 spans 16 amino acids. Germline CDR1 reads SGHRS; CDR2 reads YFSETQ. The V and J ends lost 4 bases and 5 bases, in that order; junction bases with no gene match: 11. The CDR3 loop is CASSPGLAGVPETQYF. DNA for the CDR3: TGCGCCAGCAGCCCCGGGCTAGCGGGAGTACCGGAGACCCAGTACTTC.

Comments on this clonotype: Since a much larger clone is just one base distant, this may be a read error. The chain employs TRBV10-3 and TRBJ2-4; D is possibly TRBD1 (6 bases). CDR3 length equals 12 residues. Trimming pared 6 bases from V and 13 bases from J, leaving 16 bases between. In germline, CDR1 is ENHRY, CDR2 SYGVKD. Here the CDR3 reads CAIRQQGNEQYF. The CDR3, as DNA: TGTGCCATCAGACAACAGGGCAATGAGCAGTACTTC.

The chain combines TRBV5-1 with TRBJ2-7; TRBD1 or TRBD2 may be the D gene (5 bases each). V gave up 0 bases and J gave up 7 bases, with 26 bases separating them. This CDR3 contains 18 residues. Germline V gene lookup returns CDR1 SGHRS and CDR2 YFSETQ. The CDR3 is CASSLGPRADIVTGEQYF. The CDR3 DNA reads TGCGCCAGCAGCTTGGGCCCCAGGGCAGACATCGTAACGGGGGAGCAGTACTTC.

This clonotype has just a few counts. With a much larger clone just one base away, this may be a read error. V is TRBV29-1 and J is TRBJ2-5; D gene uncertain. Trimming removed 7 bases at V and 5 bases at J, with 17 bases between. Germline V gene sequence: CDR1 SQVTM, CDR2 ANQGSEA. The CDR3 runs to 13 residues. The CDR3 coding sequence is TGCAGCGGCGACCTCTGGGGTCTGGAGACCCAGTACTTC. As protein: CSGDLWGLETQYF.

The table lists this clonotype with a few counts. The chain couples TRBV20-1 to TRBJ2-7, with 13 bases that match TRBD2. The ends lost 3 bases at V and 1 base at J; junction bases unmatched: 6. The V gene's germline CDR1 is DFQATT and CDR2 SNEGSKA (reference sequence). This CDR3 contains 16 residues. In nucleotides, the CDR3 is TGCAGTGCTAGTCGGACTAGCGGGGGACCTTCCTACGAGCAGTACTTC. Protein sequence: CSASRTSGGPSYEQYF.

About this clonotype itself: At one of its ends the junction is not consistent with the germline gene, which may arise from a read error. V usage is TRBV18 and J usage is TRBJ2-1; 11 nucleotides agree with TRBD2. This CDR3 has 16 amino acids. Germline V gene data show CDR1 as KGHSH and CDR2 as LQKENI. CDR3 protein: CASSPGLAGINNGQFF. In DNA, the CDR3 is TGTGCCAGCTCACCAGGACTAGCGGGTATAAACAATGGGCAGTTCTTC.

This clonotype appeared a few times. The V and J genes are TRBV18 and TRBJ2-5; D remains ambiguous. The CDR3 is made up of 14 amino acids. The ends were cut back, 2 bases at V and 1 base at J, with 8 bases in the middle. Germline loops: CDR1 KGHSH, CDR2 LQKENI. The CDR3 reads CASSPAVSQETQYF. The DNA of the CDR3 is TGTGCCAGCTCACCAGCAGTAAGCCAAGAGACCCAGTACTTC.

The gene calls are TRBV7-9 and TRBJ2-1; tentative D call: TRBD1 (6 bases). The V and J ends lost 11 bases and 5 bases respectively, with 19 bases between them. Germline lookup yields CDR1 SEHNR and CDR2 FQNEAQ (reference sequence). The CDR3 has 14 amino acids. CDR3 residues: CAVGGQARDNEQFF. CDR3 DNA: TGTGCCGTTGGGGGACAAGCCAGAGACAATGAGCAGTTCTTC.

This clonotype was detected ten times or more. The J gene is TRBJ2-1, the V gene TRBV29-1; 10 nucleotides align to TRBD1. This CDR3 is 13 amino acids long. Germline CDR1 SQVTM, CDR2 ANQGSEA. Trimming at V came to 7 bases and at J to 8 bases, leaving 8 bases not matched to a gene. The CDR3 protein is CSGRTGGFDEQFF. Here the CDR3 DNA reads TGCAGCGGCAGGACAGGGGGATTCGATGAGCAGTTCTTC.